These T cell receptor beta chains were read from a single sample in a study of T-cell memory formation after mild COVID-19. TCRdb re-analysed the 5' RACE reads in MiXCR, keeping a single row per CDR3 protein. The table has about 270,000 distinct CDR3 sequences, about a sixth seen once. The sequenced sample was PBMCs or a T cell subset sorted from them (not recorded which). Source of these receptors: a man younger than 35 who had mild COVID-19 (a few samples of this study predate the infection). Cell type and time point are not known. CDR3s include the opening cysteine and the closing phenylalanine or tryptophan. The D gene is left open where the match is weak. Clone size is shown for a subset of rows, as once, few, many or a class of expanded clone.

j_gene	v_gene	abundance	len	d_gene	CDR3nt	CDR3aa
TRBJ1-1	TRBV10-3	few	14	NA	TGTGCCGTTGCCGGGACATCCTCAGGCGCTGAAGCTTTCTTT	CAVAGTSSGAEAFF
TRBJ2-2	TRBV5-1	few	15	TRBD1	TGCGCCAGCCGCACCGGGACAGAAAACACCGGGGAGCTGTTTTTT	CASRTGTENTGELFF
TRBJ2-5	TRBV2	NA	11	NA	TGTGCCACCGTCTTTGGGGAGACCCAGTACTTC	CATVFGETQYF
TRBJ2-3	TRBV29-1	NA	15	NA	TGCAGCGTGGATCCTACTAGCCGTAGCACAGATACGCAGTATTTT	CSVDPTSRSTDTQYF
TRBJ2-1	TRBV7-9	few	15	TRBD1	TGTGCCAGCAGCTTACATGGGACAGGGGGAAATGAGCAGTTCTTC	CASSLHGTGGNEQFF
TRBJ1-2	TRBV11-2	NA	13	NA	TGTGCCAGCAGCTTAACCCCTAACTATGGCTACACCTTC	CASSLTPNYGYTF
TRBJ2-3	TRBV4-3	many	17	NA	TGCGCCAGCAGCCAAGATTGGGACGGCGGAGGCACAGATACGCAGTATTTT	CASSQDWDGGGTDTQYF
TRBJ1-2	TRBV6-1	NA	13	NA	TGTGCCAGCCTGTTGATAGGGCCTTATGGCTACACCTTC	CASLLIGPYGYTF
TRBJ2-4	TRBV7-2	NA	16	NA	TGTGCCAGCAGCCTCAGACCAGGGTGGGCCAAAAACATTCAGTACTTC	CASSLRPGWAKNIQYF
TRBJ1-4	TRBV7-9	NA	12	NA	TGTGCCAGCAGCTTACCTGGGGGAAAACTGTTTTTT	CASSLPGGKLFF
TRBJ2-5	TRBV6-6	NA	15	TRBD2	TGTGCCACCGATTCGATCCCGGGACTAGCGGAGACCCAGTACTTC	CATDSIPGLAETQYF
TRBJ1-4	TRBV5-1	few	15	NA	TGCGCCAGCAGCTTGTCCACAGGGTCTCCTGAAAAACTGTTTTTT	CASSLSTGSPEKLFF
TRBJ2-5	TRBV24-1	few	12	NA	TGTGCCACCAGTGATTTAACAGAGACCCAGTACTTC	CATSDLTETQYF
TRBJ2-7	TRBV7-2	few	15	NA	TGTGCCAGCAGCGCAACAGGGGAGGGGTACTACGAGCAGTACTTC	CASSATGEGYYEQYF
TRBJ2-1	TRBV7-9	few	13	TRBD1	TGTGCCAGCAGGCTTCAGGGGGCCGGTGAGCAGTTCTTC	CASRLQGAGEQFF
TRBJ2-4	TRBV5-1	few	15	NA	TGCGCCAGCAGCTTGGATTACGATGGGCCCCCAATTCAGTACTTC	CASSLDYDGPPIQYF
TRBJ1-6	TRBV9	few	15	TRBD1	TGTGCCAGCAGCCTCGGACAGGGGGCTAGTTCACCCCTCCACTTT	CASSLGQGASSPLHF
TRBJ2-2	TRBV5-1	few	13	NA	TGCGCCAGCAGCTTGGCCATGGGCGGGGAGCTGTTTTTT	CASSLAMGGELFF
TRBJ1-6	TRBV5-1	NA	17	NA	TGCGCCAGCAGCCTGCAGGGTCCAGGGACCTATAATTCACCCCTCCACTTT	CASSLQGPGTYNSPLHF
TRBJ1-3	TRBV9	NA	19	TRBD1	TGTGCCAGCAGCGCGGGGACAGGGACTGGCTTGTTATCTGGAAACACCATATATTTT	CASSAGTGTGLLSGNTIYF
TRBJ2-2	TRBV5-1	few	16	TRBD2	TGCGCCAGCAAAAGGGAGCGGGGGACTAACACCGGGGAGCTGTTTTTT	CASKRERGTNTGELFF
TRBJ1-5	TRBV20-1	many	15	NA	TGCAGTGCTAGAGGGAGTGACTATAGCAATCAGCCCCAGCATTTT	CSARGSDYSNQPQHF